The clone carrying this T cell receptor (beta chain) came up a few times. Its specificity is not known. The entry originates in a study of cytomegalovirus exposure and HLA in healthy donors. The study's findings and limits: Among the sequence variants, a highly shared cluster was likely an artifact of sequencing. It emerged from a later analysis that several of the most significant clusters appeared to be linked to common viral pathogens.

Germline CDR1 reads MNHNY; CDR2 reads SVGAGI (reference sequence). J gave up 11 bases and V 8 bases, and 15 bases lay outside the gene matches. This CDR3 contains 14 residues. The PCR was carried out with 60 Vbeta primers and 13 Jbeta primers. Method: immunoSEQ multiplex PCR; TCRdb's copy keeps in-frame clones and lacks some. The sample shows some 180,000 clones, 9.5% of them seen only once. The rearrangement uses TRBV6-6 and TRBJ1-1; TRBD1 agrees at 9 bases. The clonotype was recovered from a woman aged 25-40 years in good health and CMV-seropositive. Input material: PBMCs. CDR3 sequence reads: CASCYLGQGWMAFF. In nucleotides, the CDR3 is TGTGCCAGCTGCTACCTTGGACAGGGGTGGATGGCTTTCTTT.